One sample yielded the 19 T cell receptor beta chains listed below, sequenced in a study of regulatory dendritic cells for organ transplantation. The protocol was immunoSEQ multiplex PCR, while the TCRdb copy is restricted to in-frame clones and leaves out a portion. The data contain some 29,000 clones, 75% to 80% of them seen just once; the ten biggest clones take up 2% to 2.5%. The material sequenced was memory CD4+ T cells from blood. Subset indicated: CD45RO+ memory T cells. The receptors derive from a human donor in good health.

The chain uses TRBV27 and TRBJ2-5; no definite D call. CDR1 is MNHEY and CDR2 is SMNVEV in the germline V gene (reference sequence). Deletions cut 2 bases from V and 2 bases from J, with 0 bases between. The CDR3 sequence is 11 residues long. In DNA form, the CDR3 reads TGTGCCAGCAGTTTACAAGAGACCCAGTACTTC. Encoded protein: CASSLQETQYF.

The chain is built from TRBV11-1 and TRBJ2-7; 10 bases agree with TRBD1. From germline, CDR1 is SGHAT and CDR2 FQDESV (reference sequence). This CDR3 has 16 residues. J gave up 3 bases and V 5 bases, and 10 bases lay outside the gene matches. DNA of the CDR3: TGTGCCAGCAGCCTCCGCGCCGGGACAGGGGTCTACGAGCAGTACTTC. It codes for CASSLRAGTGVYEQYF.

This clone has a single count. The chain carries TRBV7-9 and TRBJ1-4; D is unresolved. This CDR3 region has 11 residues. CDR1 is SEHNR, CDR2 FQNEAQ, per germline (reference sequence). V lost 5 bases to trimming and J lost 5 bases, with 3 bases between them. The CDR3 loop is CASSGNEKLFF. CDR3 in DNA: TGTGCCAGCAGCGGAAATGAAAAACTGTTTTTT.

As DNA, the CDR3 is TGTGCCAGCAGTTTAGCACGGCCCTACAATGAGCAGTTCTTC. Its translation is CASSLARPYNEQFF. The chain recombines TRBV6-5 with TRBJ2-1; D is uncertain. The CDR3 loop spans 14 amino acids. V lost 4 bases and J lost 2, with 9 bases in between. In germline, CDR1 is MNHEY, CDR2 SVGAGI.

V is TRBV11-3 and J is TRBJ1-1; no clear D gene. Trimming left V 4 bases short and J 4 bases short, with 7 bases between. Germline V gene sequence: CDR1 SGHNT, CDR2 YENEEA. The CDR3 is made up of 12 amino acids. CDR3 sequence: CASSSGSTEAFF. DNA for the CDR3: TGTGCCAGCAGCTCTGGGTCCACTGAAGCTTTCTTT.

The rearrangement links TRBV11-3 to TRBJ2-3, with no clear D. The V end lost 2 bases, the J end lost 8 bases, and 11 bases lay between the germline ends. The CDR3 extends over 13 amino acids. The germline V gene encodes CDR1 SGHNT and CDR2 YENEEA. In DNA, the CDR3 is TGTGCCAGCAGCTTATTAGCTGCGTCTACGCAGTATTTT. Protein sequence: CASSLLAASTQYF. Using reference TRBV11-3 and TRBJ2-3 for the parts outside the CDR3, the full variable domain is EAGVVQSPRYKIIEKKQPVAFWCNPISGHNTLYWYLQNLGQGPELLIRYENEEAVDDSQLPKDRFSAERLKGVDSTLKIQPAELGDSAVYLCASSLLAASTQYFGPGTRLTVL.

In its sample, this clone was seen a few times. This chain links TRBV28 with TRBJ1-4; D gene unclear. Germline V gene sequence: CDR1 MDHEN, CDR2 SYDVKM. The V gene lost 3 bases and the J gene lost 8 bases, with 19 bases spanning the gap. The CDR3 sequence is 16 residues long. DNA for the CDR3: TGTGCCAGCAGTTTGTATTTGGGTAATACGCCGGAAAAACTGTTTTTT. Protein product: CASSLYLGNTPEKLFF.

This chain links TRBV6-1 with TRBJ2-7; no clear D gene. Germline CDR1 MNHNS, CDR2 SASEGT. This CDR3 has 12 amino acids. V gave up 5 bases and J gave up 3 bases, with 8 bases separating them. The CDR3, as DNA: TGTGCCAGCAGTTTGGGCGGCTACGAGCAGTACTTC. Protein product: CASSLGGYEQYF.

This rearrangement joins TRBV4-3 to TRBJ2-3, with 12 bases fitting TRBD2. Trimming at V came to 0 bases and at J to 4 bases, leaving 2 bases not matched to a gene. Germline V lookup: CDR1 LGHNA, CDR2 YSLEER. The CDR3 spans 16 residues. This CDR3 reads CASSQELAGGPDTQYF. The DNA for the CDR3 is TGCGCCAGCAGCCAAGAGCTAGCGGGGGGGCCAGATACGCAGTATTTT.

The chain has TRBV6-5 and TRBJ2-3, with TRBD1 matching over 8 bases. Germline trimming cut 6 bases from V and 0 bases from J; bases unmatched to any gene: 5. The germline V gene has CDR1 MNHEY and CDR2 SVGAGI. CDR3 size: 15 residues. The CDR3 bases are TGTGCCAGCAGCCAGACAGGGGTGAGCACAGATACGCAGTATTTT. Translation: CASSQTGVSTDTQYF.

The chain couples TRBV5-1 to TRBJ1-5, with D perhaps matching TRBD1 (5 bases). Germline CDR1 reads SGHRS; CDR2 reads YFSETQ. This CDR3 region has 15 residues. V gave up 4 bases and J gave up 7 bases, with 18 bases separating them. The CDR3 spells CASSQGTGPGQPQHF. The CDR3 coding sequence is TGCGCCAGCAGCCAAGGGACCGGTCCCGGACAGCCCCAGCATTTT. Supplemented by reference TRBV5-1 and TRBJ1-5, the full variable domain reads KAGVTQTPRYLIKTRGQQVTLSCSPISGHRSVSWYQQTPGQGLQFLFEYFSETQRNKGNFPGRFSGRQFSNSRSEMNVSTLELGDSALYLCASSQGTGPGQPQHFGDGTRLSIL.

This clone has only a few counts. The rearrangement links TRBV4-1 to TRBJ2-7; D is undetermined. V shed 1 base and J shed 0 bases, with 7 bases lying between them. The germline V gene has CDR1 MGHRA and CDR2 YSYEKL. The length of the CDR3 is 14 residues. CDR3 sequence (DNA): TGCGCCAGCAGCCAAGTAGGGATCTCCTACGAGCAGTACTTC. Encoded protein: CASSQVGISYEQYF.

The gene calls are TRBV30 and TRBJ2-7; D not certain. The germline V and J ends were trimmed by 2 bases and 4 bases, with 9 bases remaining between them. The CDR3 is 12 residues long. Germline-derived CDR1 and CDR2 are GTSNPN and SVGIG (reference sequence). CDR3 amino acids: CAWSLTNYEQYF. CDR3 bases: TGTGCCTGGAGTCTGACCAATTACGAGCAGTACTTC.

The V and J genes are TRBV6-5 and TRBJ1-5, with TRBD1 as a possible D gene (5 bases). Trimming removed 6 bases from V and 4 bases from J, with 16 bases in between. Germline-derived CDR1 and CDR2 are MNHEY and SVGAGI. The CDR3 sequence is 15 residues long. CDR3 bases: TGTGCCAGCAGGCCCGGGGGGTCAGGGAATCAGCCCCAGCATTTT. It encodes CASRPGGSGNQPQHF.

The chain has TRBV5-1 and TRBJ1-1, with D perhaps TRBD1 (5 bases). Germline CDR1 reads SGHRS; CDR2 reads YFSETQ. Trimming removed 0 bases from V and 1 base from J, with 10 bases in between. The CDR3 consists of 15 residues. The CDR3 DNA reads TGCGCCAGCAGCTTGGTGGGGAGGGGGAACACTGAAGCTTTCTTT. The encoded protein is CASSLVGRGNTEAFF.

The chain links TRBV4-2 to TRBJ2-5; TRBD2 matches at 10 bases. The closer fit of TRBJ2-7 to the DNA end suggests the J call may be wrong. The CDR3 totals 15 residues. Germline V gene data show CDR1 as LGHNA and CDR2 as YNFKEQ. CDR3 DNA: TGTGCCAGCAGCCAGGAACGGACTAGCGGCTACGAGCAGTACTTC. Translated, it gives CASSQERTSGYEQYF.

V gene TRBV15 combines with J gene TRBJ2-3; D tentatively reads TRBD1 or TRBD2 (6 bases each). This CDR3 comprises 12 residues. The V gene's germline CDR1 is LNHNV and CDR2 YYDKDF (reference sequence). Trimming stripped 8 bases from V and 4 bases from J, with 10 bases between. This CDR3 reads CATRRGADTQYF. The CDR3 DNA is TGTGCCACCCGAAGGGGGGCAGATACGCAGTATTTT.

The chain uses TRBV4-1 and TRBJ2-3, with 11 bases identical to TRBD2. J lost 2 bases, V lost 4 bases, and 14 bases had no gene match. Germline V gene data show CDR1 as MGHRA and CDR2 as YSYEKL. This CDR3 comprises 19 residues. CDR3 sequence reads: CASSRIPPTSGTYTDTQYF. CDR3 DNA: TGCGCCAGCAGCCGCATTCCCCCGACTAGCGGGACTTACACAGATACGCAGTATTTT.

The rearrangement links TRBV6-6 to TRBJ1-1; 7 bases are shared with TRBD1. The V segment lost 7 bases and the J segment 4 bases; nucleotides outside the gene matches: 12. The CDR3 consists of 15 residues. Germline V gives CDR1 MNHNY, CDR2 SVGAGI (reference sequence). CDR3 amino acids: CASTPQTHRGTEAFF. CDR3 nucleotides: TGTGCCAGCACCCCACAGACACACAGGGGCACTGAAGCTTTCTTT.